This passage covers 7 T cell receptor beta chains from one sample sequenced in a study of regulatory T cells in long-lasting Graves disease. According to the study, TCR beta libraries were built with iRepertoire HTBI primers and CDR3-region Arm-PCR. From the multiplex PCR reads, TCRdb called clonotypes with MiXCR, one entry per CDR3 protein. The sample includes fewer than 400,000 distinct CDR3 sequences, around a fifth seen only once; the top ten take over 25%. The sample's time point: persistent/refractory GD, antithyroid drugs over 5 years with positive TRAb. Isolated PBMC RNA provided the starting material for the TCR library. The material sequenced was peripheral blood mononuclear cells (PBMCs), taken when the disease was refractory, from a patient treated with antithyroid drugs. The receptors originated from a female donor with Graves disease.

At least ten counts were recorded for this clonotype. The chain has TRBV30 and TRBJ1-2, with D hard to call. CDR1 and CDR2 (germline): GTSNPN, SVGIG (reference sequence). With 2 bases removed from V and 6 bases from J, the gap between germline ends came to 13 bases. The length of the CDR3 is 13 residues. The CDR3 region has the DNA TGTGCCTGGAGTTGGGTCCGTTTCGATGGCTACACCTTC. Amino acids: CAWSWVRFDGYTF.

This clonotype was counted at least ten times. For the CDR3, the DNA is TGTGCCAGCAGCTCGAACAGGGGACAGTACACTGAAGCTTTCTTT. It translates to CASSSNRGQYTEAFF. J is TRBJ1-1 and V is TRBV11-2, with 7 bases aligning to TRBD1. The germline gives CDR1 SGHAT, CDR2 FQNNGV. V shed 4 bases, J shed 3 bases, and the junction held 8 bases outside the gene matches. The CDR3 runs 15 residues.

This clonotype was observed a few times. The chain employs TRBV10-3 and TRBJ1-4, with TRBD1 as a possible D gene (5 bases). Trimming shortened V by 2 bases and J by 5 bases, and 6 bases separated the two germline ends. This CDR3 has 13 residues. Germline CDR1 ENHRY, CDR2 SYGVKD. In DNA form, the CDR3 reads TGTGCCATCAGTGAGGGGACGAATGAAAAACTGTTTTTT. Protein: CAISEGTNEKLFF.

In this sample, this clonotype turned up a few times. The chain combines TRBV29-1 with TRBJ1-1; D gene ambiguous. From germline, CDR1 is SQVTM and CDR2 ANQGSEA. The CDR3 runs 13 residues. Trimming stripped 4 bases from V and 0 bases from J, with 9 bases between. CDR3 bases: TGCAGCGTTGCCCCCCCCCTGAACACTGAAGCTTTCTTT. This codes for CSVAPPLNTEAFF. Supplemented by reference TRBV29-1 and TRBJ1-1, the full variable domain reads SAVISQKPSRDICQRGTSLTIQCQVDSQVTMMFWYRQQPGQSLTLIATANQGSEATYESGFVIDKFPISRPNLTFSTLTVSNMSPEDSSIYLCSVAPPLNTEAFFGQGTRLTVV.

The chain has TRBV20-1 and TRBJ2-7, with TRBD2 matching 11 bases. CDR3 length: 13 residues. The germline V gene encodes CDR1 DFQATT and CDR2 SNEGSKA (reference sequence). V lost 6 bases, J lost 4 bases, and 5 bases stayed unmatched. DNA for the CDR3: TGCAGTGCAATAGCGGGAGGGCCGTACGAGCAGTACTTC. This encodes CSAIAGGPYEQYF.

Ten or more counts support this clonotype. V usage is TRBV15 and J usage is TRBJ1-2; 11 bases are shared with TRBD1. This CDR3 spans 15 amino acids. Trimming at V came to 0 bases and at J to 12 bases, leaving 9 bases not matched to a gene. Germline V gene sequence: CDR1 LNHNV, CDR2 YYDKDF (reference sequence). The CDR3 coding sequence is TGTGCCACCAGCAGAGATTTGGGACAGGGGGGCTCGGACACCTTC. This encodes CATSRDLGQGGSDTF.

This clonotype was seen ten or more times. This chain connects TRBV11-2 to TRBJ2-7; tentatively, D is TRBD2 (6 bases). Germline loops: CDR1 SGHAT, CDR2 FQNNGV. The CDR3 sequence is 14 residues long. V was shortened by 1 base and J by 6 bases, with 13 bases between the two germline ends. The DNA of the CDR3 is TGTGCCAGCAGCTTAGCAGGAGGGGTGTTCGAGCAGTACTTC. Its protein product is CASSLAGGVFEQYF. Drawing the rest from reference TRBV11-2 and TRBJ2-7, the complete variable domain is EAGVAQSPRYKIIEKRQSVAFWCNPISGHATLYWYQQILGQGPKLLIQFQNNGVVDDSQLPKDRFSAERLKGVDSTLKIQPAKLEDSAVYLCASSLAGGVFEQYFGPGTRLTVT.